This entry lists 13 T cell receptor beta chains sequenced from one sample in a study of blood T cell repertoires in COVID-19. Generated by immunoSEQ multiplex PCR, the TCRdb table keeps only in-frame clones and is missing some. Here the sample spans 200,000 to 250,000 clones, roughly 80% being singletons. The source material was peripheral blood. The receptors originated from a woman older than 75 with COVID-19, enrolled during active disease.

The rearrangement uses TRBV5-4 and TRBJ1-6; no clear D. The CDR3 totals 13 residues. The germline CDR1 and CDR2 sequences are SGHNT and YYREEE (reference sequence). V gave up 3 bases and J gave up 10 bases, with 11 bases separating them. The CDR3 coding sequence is TGTGCCAGCAGCTCCCAGGTGAACTCACCCCTCCACTTT. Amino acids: CASSSQVNSPLHF.

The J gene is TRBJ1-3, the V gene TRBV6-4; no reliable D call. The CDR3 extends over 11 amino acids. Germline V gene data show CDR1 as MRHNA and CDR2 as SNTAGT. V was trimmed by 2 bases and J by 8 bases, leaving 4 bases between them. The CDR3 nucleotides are TGTGCCAGCAGTGACGGCCACACCATATATTTT. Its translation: CASSDGHTIYF.

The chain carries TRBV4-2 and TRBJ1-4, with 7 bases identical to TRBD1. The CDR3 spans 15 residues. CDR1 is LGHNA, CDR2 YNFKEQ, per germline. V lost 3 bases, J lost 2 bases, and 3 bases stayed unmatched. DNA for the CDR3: TGTGCCAGCAGCCAGGAACAGGGGACTAATGAAAAACTGTTTTTT. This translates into CASSQEQGTNEKLFF.

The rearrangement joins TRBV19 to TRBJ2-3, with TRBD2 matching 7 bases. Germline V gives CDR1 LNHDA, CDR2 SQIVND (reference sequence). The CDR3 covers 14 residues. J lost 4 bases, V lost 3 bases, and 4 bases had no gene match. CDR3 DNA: TGTGCCAGTAGTATCGGTGGGAGGGCAGATACGCAGTATTTT. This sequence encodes CASSIGGRADTQYF.

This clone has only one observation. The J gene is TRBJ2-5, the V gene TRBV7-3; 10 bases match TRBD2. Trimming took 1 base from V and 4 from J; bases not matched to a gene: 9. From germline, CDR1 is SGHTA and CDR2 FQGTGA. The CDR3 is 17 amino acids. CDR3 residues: CASSLKGGTSGIETQYF. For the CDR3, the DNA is TGTGCCAGCAGCTTAAAAGGAGGTACTAGCGGGATAGAGACCCAGTACTTC. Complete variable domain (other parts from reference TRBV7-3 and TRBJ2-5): GAGVSQTPSNKVTEKGKYVELRCDPISGHTALYWYRQSLGQGPEFLIYFQGTGAADDSGLPNDRFFAVRPEGSVSTLKIQRTERGDSAVYLCASSLKGGTSGIETQYFGPGTRLLVL.

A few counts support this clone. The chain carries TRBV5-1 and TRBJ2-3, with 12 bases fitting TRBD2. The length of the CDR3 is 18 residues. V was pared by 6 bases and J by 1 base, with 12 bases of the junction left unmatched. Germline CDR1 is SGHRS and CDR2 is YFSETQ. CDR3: CASTLGNLAGGGTDTQYF. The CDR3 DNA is TGCGCCAGCACCCTCGGCAACCTAGCGGGAGGGGGCACAGATACGCAGTATTTT.

CDR3 nucleotides: TGCGCCAGCAGCTTGGAAGAGGTCGGGAACACTGAAGCTTTCTTT. This gives the protein CASSLEEVGNTEAFF. The chain uses TRBV5-1 and TRBJ1-1; D gene unclear. The germline V gene has CDR1 SGHRS and CDR2 YFSETQ. Trimming shortened V by 0 bases and J by 1 base, and 10 bases separated the two germline ends. This CDR3 has 15 residues.

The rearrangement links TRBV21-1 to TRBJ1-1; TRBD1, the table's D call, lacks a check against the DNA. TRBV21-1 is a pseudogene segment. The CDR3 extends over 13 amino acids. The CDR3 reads CASSKGGHTEAFF. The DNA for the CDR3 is TGTGCCAGCAGCAAAGGGGGGCACACTGAAGCTTTCTTT.

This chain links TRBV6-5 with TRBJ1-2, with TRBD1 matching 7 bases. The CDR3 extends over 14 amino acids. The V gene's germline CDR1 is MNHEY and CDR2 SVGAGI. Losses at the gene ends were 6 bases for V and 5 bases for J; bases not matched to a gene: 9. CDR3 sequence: CASRDTGEGYGYTF. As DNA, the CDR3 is TGTGCCAGCAGAGACACAGGGGAAGGGTATGGCTACACCTTC.

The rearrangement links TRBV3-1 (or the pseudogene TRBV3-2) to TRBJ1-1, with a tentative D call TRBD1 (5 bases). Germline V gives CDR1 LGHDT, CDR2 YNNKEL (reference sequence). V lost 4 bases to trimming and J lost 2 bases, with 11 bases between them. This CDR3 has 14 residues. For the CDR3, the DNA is TGTGCCAGCAGCCCTCAGGACACAAACACTGAAGCTTTCTTT. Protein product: CASSPQDTNTEAFF.

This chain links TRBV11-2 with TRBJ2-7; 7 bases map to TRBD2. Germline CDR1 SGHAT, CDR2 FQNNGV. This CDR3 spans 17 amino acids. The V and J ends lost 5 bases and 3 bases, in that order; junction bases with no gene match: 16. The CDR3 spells CASSDRSGAEVFYEQYF. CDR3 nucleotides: TGTGCCAGCAGCGATCGAAGCGGGGCAGAGGTGTTCTACGAGCAGTACTTC.

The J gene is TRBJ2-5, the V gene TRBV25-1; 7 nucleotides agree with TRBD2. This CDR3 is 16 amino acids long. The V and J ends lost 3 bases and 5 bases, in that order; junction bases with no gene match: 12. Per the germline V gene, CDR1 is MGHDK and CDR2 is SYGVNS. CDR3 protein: CASSERRTSLLETQYF. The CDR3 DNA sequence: TGTGCCAGCAGTGAGAGAAGGACTAGTCTGTTGGAGACCCAGTACTTC.

The CDR3 here is CASSLVIGDMTGELFF. The CDR3 DNA reads as TGCGCCAGCAGCTTGGTTATAGGGGATATGACCGGGGAGCTGTTTTTT. V is TRBV5-1 and J is TRBJ2-2; TRBD1 is a possible D gene (5 bases). The CDR3 has 16 residues. The ends were cut back, 0 bases at V and 5 bases at J, with 14 bases in the middle. Germline loops: CDR1 SGHRS, CDR2 YFSETQ.